These 18 T cell receptor beta chains were all obtained from the same sample, sequenced in a study of blood T cell repertoires in COVID-19. Sequenced by immunoSEQ multiplex PCR; TCRdb stores in-frame clones only, minus some. The table shows 30,000 to 40,000 clones, with 80% to 90% occurring only once. The sample taken for sequencing was peripheral blood. The source of these receptors is a middle-aged man with acute or convalescent COVID-19.

The chain carries TRBV7-9 and TRBJ2-5; a weak D match, TRBD2 (5 bases). V dropped 5 bases and J dropped 7 bases, with 20 bases sitting between them. Germline CDR1 reads SEHNR; CDR2 reads FQNEAQ (reference sequence). The CDR3 is 15 amino acids. The CDR3 DNA follows: TGTGCCAGCAGCCCATCGCTAGCAGTACGGGGGACCCAGTACTTC. Its translation: CASSPSLAVRGTQYF.

In this sample, this clone is medium-sized (0.01 to 0.1%). This CDR3 is CASSEGTGGVQPQHF. CDR3 in DNA: TGTGCCAGCAGTGAAGGGACAGGGGGCGTTCAGCCCCAGCATTTT. The chain uses TRBV6-1 and TRBJ1-5, with TRBD1 matching 11 bases. There are 15 residues in the CDR3. The V gene's germline CDR1 is MNHNS and CDR2 SASEGT. The V gene end was trimmed by 1 base and the J gene end by 6 bases; junction bases not matched to a gene: 2.

The J gene is TRBJ1-2, the V gene TRBV6-5; D remains ambiguous. The CDR3 runs 15 residues. The germline CDR1 and CDR2 sequences are MNHEY and SVGAGI. Trimming left V 4 bases short and J 6 bases short, with 18 bases between. The CDR3 here is CASSWRPLGGDGYTF. In DNA, the CDR3 is TGTGCCAGCAGTTGGCGACCGCTAGGAGGTGATGGCTACACCTTC.

V gene TRBV5-4 combines with J gene TRBJ2-7, with 11 bases that match TRBD2. The V and J ends lost 4 bases and 9 bases, in that order; junction bases with no gene match: 9. Germline lookup yields CDR1 SGHNT and CDR2 YYREEE (reference sequence). The CDR3 is 14 amino acids. This CDR3 reads CASSKGLAGNVQYF. CDR3 nucleotides: TGTGCCAGCAGCAAAGGACTAGCGGGTAACGTGCAGTACTTC.

This clone came up once. The genes are TRBV2 and TRBJ2-3; 10 bases are a match to TRBD1. Trimming took 7 bases from V and 4 from J; bases not matched to a gene: 8. This CDR3 has 15 amino acids. CDR1 and CDR2 (germline): SNHLY, FYNNEI. CDR3 region: CASKADRGFPDTQYF. The DNA of the CDR3 is TGTGCCAGCAAGGCGGACAGGGGGTTCCCAGATACGCAGTATTTT.

The V and J genes are TRBV14 and TRBJ1-4; no clear D gene. The V and J ends lost 4 bases and 8 bases respectively, with 17 bases between them. The V gene's germline CDR1 is SGHDN and CDR2 FVKESK. The CDR3 consists of 15 residues. For the CDR3, the DNA is TGTGCCAGCAGCCCAAGGGCCGGGATCGGGGAAAAACTGTTTTTT. The encoded protein is CASSPRAGIGEKLFF.

The gene calls are TRBV14 and TRBJ1-2; 7 nucleotides line up with TRBD1. The J segment lost 8 bases and the V segment lost 4 bases, leaving 7 bases of the junction unmatched. Germline V gene data show CDR1 as SGHDN and CDR2 as FVKESK. CDR3 length equals 13 residues. The CDR3, as DNA: TGTGCCAGCAGCCGCACAGGGGCGGAGGGCTACACCTTC. Translation: CASSRTGAEGYTF.

The V gene is TRBV7-9, the J gene TRBJ2-2; 8 bases match TRBD1. The germline V gene has CDR1 SEHNR and CDR2 FQNEAQ (reference sequence). This CDR3 has 16 amino acids. J was trimmed by 3 bases and V by 5 bases; bases with no gene match: 8. CDR3 nucleotide sequence: TGTGCCAGCAGCCTTAGATTACAGGGGGACACCGGGGAGCTGTTTTTT. Its translation is CASSLRLQGDTGELFF.

The rearrangement joins TRBV6-6 to TRBJ1-2; TRBD1 might be the D (6 bases). The V and J ends lost 5 bases and 2 bases respectively, with 18 bases between them. Germline loops: CDR1 MNHNY, CDR2 SVGAGI (reference sequence). CDR3 length: 16 residues. CDR3 nucleotide sequence: TGTGCCAGCAGTCCCCGGGACAACCGGAAGAACTATGGCTACACCTTC. Translation gives CASSPRDNRKNYGYTF.

The rearrangement links TRBV15 to TRBJ2-1, with 10 positions matching TRBD1. CDR1 is LNHNV, CDR2 YYDKDF, per germline (reference sequence). The CDR3 is 15 residues long. V was clipped by 0 bases and J by 9 bases; unmatched bases: 5. The DNA of the CDR3 is TGTGCCACCAGCAGAGAGATAGGACAGGGGGGTGAGCAGTTCTTC. Translation: CATSREIGQGGEQFF.

In regard to this clone: One junction end disagrees with the germline gene, perhaps due to a read error. The chain links TRBV11-2 to TRBJ2-2, with a weak D call TRBD2 (5 bases). CDR3 length equals 16 residues. Germline V gives CDR1 SGHAT, CDR2 FQNNGV. The CDR3, as DNA: TGTGCCAGCAGCTTAGTTTCGGGCGGAGAACACCGGGGAGCTGTTTTT. Translation: CASSLVSGGEHRGAVF.

The chain links TRBV28 to TRBJ1-1; 10 bases agree with TRBD1. Germline CDR1 is MDHEN and CDR2 is SYDVKM. CDR3 length: 14 amino acids. J gave up 5 bases and V 5 bases, and 5 bases lay outside the gene matches. The CDR3 DNA reads TGTGCCAGCAGTCCGACAGGGGGCAGAACTGAAGCTTTCTTT. Its protein product is CASSPTGGRTEAFF.

V usage is TRBV4-1 and J usage is TRBJ2-7, with 7 positions matching TRBD1. Germline assignment: CDR1 MGHRA and CDR2 YSYEKL. V lost 5 bases to trimming and J lost 3 bases; unmatched junction nucleotides: 10. The CDR3 sequence is 15 residues long. CDR3 residues: CASSDTGVLSYEQYF. CDR3 DNA: TGCGCCAGCAGCGATACAGGGGTTCTAAGCTACGAGCAGTACTTC.

CDR3 loop: CARGQGESAGELFF. DNA of the CDR3: TGCGCCAGGGGACAGGGGGAATCGGCCGGGGAGCTGTTTTTT. The rearrangement joins TRBV10-1 to TRBJ2-2, with TRBD1 matching over 11 bases. The CDR3 runs to 14 residues. The germline gives CDR1 WNHNN, CDR2 SYGVQD (reference sequence). The trim removed 9 bases at V and 6 bases at J, leaving 6 bases unmatched.

The chain is built from TRBV5-4 and TRBJ1-4; D remains ambiguous. The CDR3 is made up of 12 amino acids. The germline V gene encodes CDR1 SGHNT and CDR2 YYREEE (reference sequence). V lost 9 bases, J lost 7 bases, and 13 bases lay in between. The CDR3 region has the DNA TGTGCCACTTCCCCCCTAGGTGAAAAACTGTTTTTT. Protein product: CATSPLGEKLFF.

This chain connects TRBV5-1 to TRBJ1-1, with 10 bases that match TRBD1. V shed 4 bases, J shed 5 bases, and the junction held 8 bases outside the gene matches. From germline, CDR1 is SGHRS and CDR2 YFSETQ. The CDR3 covers 15 residues. CDR3 nucleotide sequence: TGCGCCAGCAGCCCCACTGGACAGGGGGGGACTGAAGCTTTCTTT. The encoded protein is CASSPTGQGGTEAFF.

This chain connects TRBV7-8 to TRBJ2-7; 7 nucleotides line up with TRBD2. V gave up 1 base and J gave up 1 base; unmatched junction bases: 10. The CDR3 runs 17 residues. Germline lookup yields CDR1 SGHVS and CDR2 FQNEAQ. The DNA of the CDR3 is TGTGCCAGCAGCTTAGTGGTGGGGAGGGCCGGTTCCTACGAGCAGTACTTC. It is translated as CASSLVVGRAGSYEQYF.

The DNA for the CDR3 is TGTGCCAGCAGCTCGACAGGGCACAAAAACATTCAGTACTTC. Amino acids: CASSSTGHKNIQYF. The chain couples TRBV5-4 to TRBJ2-4; TRBD1 matches at 7 bases. This CDR3 region has 14 residues. Germline CDR1 SGHNT, CDR2 YYREEE (reference sequence). The trim removed 3 bases at V and 3 bases at J, leaving 3 bases unmatched. Based on the CDR3 plus reference TRBV5-4 and TRBJ2-4, the full variable domain is ETGVTQSPTHLIKTRGQQVTLRCSSQSGHNTVSWYQQALGQGPQFIFQYYREEENGRGNFPPRFSGLQFPNYSSELNVNALELDDSALYLCASSSTGHKNIQYFGAGTRLSVL.